The 8 T cell receptor beta chains listed next were all sequenced from one sample in a study of T cells in Graves' hyperthyroidism and ophthalmopathy. TCR beta CDR3 sequences were amplified from RNA transcripts. HTBI primers were employed in a first-round RT-PCR of the TCR CDR3. TCRdb analysed the multiplex PCR reads with MiXCR anew, one entry per CDR3 protein. The table lists about 640,000 distinct CDR3 sequences, less than 25% of them singletons. Input material: blood. The origin of the receptors is a young man with Graves' ophthalmopathy.

In this sample, this clonotype turned up many times. The rearrangement uses TRBV6-5 and TRBJ2-1; 9 nucleotides agree with TRBD1. Trimming removed 0 bases from V and 4 bases from J; junction bases left unmatched: 10. Germline V gene data show CDR1 as MNHEY and CDR2 as SVGAGI. The CDR3 spans 18 residues. This CDR3 is CASSYSRNRDRVYNEQFF. For the CDR3, the DNA is TGTGCCAGCAGTTACTCCCGGAACCGGGACAGGGTGTACAATGAGCAGTTCTTC.

The rearrangement uses TRBV19 and TRBJ2-1, with no clear D. The CDR3 is 11 amino acids. Germline V gene data show CDR1 as LNHDA and CDR2 as SQIVND (reference sequence). V was cut by 5 bases and J by 6 bases, with 5 bases left in between. The CDR3 loop reads CASSEFNEQFF. CDR3 nucleotides: TGTGCCAGTAGTGAGTTCAATGAGCAGTTCTTC.

As regards this clonotype: A much larger clone is a single base away; this may be a read error. The J gene is TRBJ2-1, the V gene TRBV12-3 or TRBV12-4, with TRBD1 matching 9 bases. V lost 6 bases to trimming and J lost 5 bases; unmatched junction nucleotides: 8. This CDR3 has 15 residues. The CDR3 protein is CASRLRDRVHNEQFF. Here the CDR3 DNA reads TGTGCCAGCAGACTCCGGGACAGGGTACACAATGAGCAGTTCTTC.

This clonotype was counted a few times. This chain joins TRBV30 and TRBJ1-1; TRBD1 aligns across 7 bases. V trimming: 0 bases; J trimming: 0 bases; junction bases outside the gene matches: 4. CDR3 length: 15 amino acids. The germline gives CDR1 GTSNPN, CDR2 SVGIG (reference sequence). The CDR3 coding sequence is TGTGCCTGGAGTGTAGCTGACAGGGTGAACACTGAAGCTTTCTTT. This gives the protein CAWSVADRVNTEAFF.

CDR3 residues: CASSVDMAGGPTGELFF. The CDR3, as DNA: TGTGCCAGCAGCGTAGATATGGCGGGAGGGCCCACCGGGGAGCTGTTTTTT. This chain joins TRBV9 and TRBJ2-2; 9 nucleotides match TRBD2. This CDR3 is built from 17 residues. J was trimmed by 4 bases and V by 0 bases; bases with no gene match: 7. The germline CDR1 and CDR2 sequences are SGDLS and YYNGEE.

This clonotype came up a few times. The rearrangement uses TRBV7-3 and TRBJ2-2; 10 bases line up with TRBD1. This CDR3 has 16 amino acids. Germline CDR1 SGHTA, CDR2 FQGTGA. Trimming at V came to 1 base and at J to 3 bases, leaving 2 bases not matched to a gene. CDR3 bases: TGTGCCAGCAGCTTAATCGGGACAGGGGACACCGGGGAGCTGTTTTTT. This gives the protein CASSLIGTGDTGELFF.

This clonotype has only a few counts. The rearrangement links TRBV3-1 to TRBJ2-2, with D possibly TRBD2 on 6 matching bases. CDR3 length: 16 residues. CDR1 and CDR2 (germline): LGHDT, YNNKEL (reference sequence). Trimming pared 2 bases from V and 4 bases from J, leaving 14 bases between. The CDR3: CASSQRGRAGTGELFF. The CDR3 region has the DNA TGTGCCAGCAGCCAACGTGGCAGAGCGGGCACCGGGGAGCTGTTTTTT.

Many counts were recorded for this clonotype. The V gene is TRBV11-2, the J gene TRBJ2-2; 7 nucleotides line up with TRBD1. This CDR3 has 16 residues. Germline trimming cut 5 bases from V and 1 base from J; bases unmatched to any gene: 7. Germline assignment: CDR1 SGHAT and CDR2 FQNNGV. CDR3 sequence (DNA): TGTGCCAGCAGCCCCCGACAGGGTTTGAACACCGGGGAGCTGTTTTTT. This sequence encodes CASSPRQGLNTGELFF.